This entry lists 6 T cell receptor beta chains sequenced from one sample in a study of CD8+ T cells in alopecia areata. The sequencing template was cDNA reverse transcribed from extracted RNA. Repertoires were generated with immunoSEQ multiplex PCR, while TCRdb's copy carries only in-frame clones and drops some. The sample comprises 90,000 to 100,000 clones, roughly 64% of which are singletons, and less than 20% rests with the top ten. Treatment in this sample: oral pan-JAK inhibitor, 5-10 mg twice daily. Sequenced material: CD8+ T cells sorted from blood, taken at week 4, from a patient treated with tofacitinib. Every receptor here comes from a human donor with alopecia areata.

There are a few counts of this clone. V is TRBV4-3 and J is TRBJ2-2, with D hard to call. Germline values: CDR1 LGHNA, CDR2 YSLEER. This CDR3 is 14 amino acids long. The germline V and J ends were trimmed by 0 bases and 5 bases, with 7 bases remaining between them. The CDR3 spells CASSQDEWTGELFF. CDR3 DNA sequence: TGCGCCAGCAGCCAAGATGAGTGGACCGGGGAGCTGTTTTTT.

This clone has only a few counts. The chain joins TRBV29-1 to TRBJ1-2; D unresolved. The CDR3 runs 13 residues. Germline loops: CDR1 SQVTM, CDR2 ANQGSEA. Trimming pared 2 bases from V and 1 base from J, leaving 8 bases between. CDR3 amino acids: CSVESADNYGYTF. The CDR3 nucleotides read TGCAGCGTTGAATCGGCTGATAACTATGGCTACACCTTC.

CDR3 in DNA: TGTGCCAGCAGTGTGGAGGGGTGGGACAATCAGCCCCAGCATTTT. The encoded protein is CASSVEGWDNQPQHF. The chain employs TRBV2 and TRBJ1-5, with D possibly being TRBD1 (5 bases). This CDR3 contains 15 residues. Per germline, CDR1 SNHLY and CDR2 FYNNEI. V was cut by 4 bases and J by 3 bases, with 13 bases left in between.

The V call is TRBV4-3, the J call TRBJ2-7; 9 bases line up with TRBD1. After removal of 0 bases from V and 7 bases from J, the junction contained 13 bases not matched to a gene. This CDR3 has 17 residues. Germline V CDR1 and CDR2: LGHNA, YSLEER. CDR3 region: CASSQDRTGAVVSEQYF. The CDR3 coding sequence is TGCGCCAGCAGCCAAGATCGGACAGGGGCGGTGGTGAGTGAGCAGTACTTC.

The chain has TRBV27 and TRBJ2-5; 12 nucleotides align to TRBD2. Germline loops: CDR1 MNHEY, CDR2 SMNVEV (reference sequence). The V segment lost 2 bases and the J segment 0 bases; nucleotides outside the gene matches: 7. This CDR3 region has 18 residues. The CDR3 loop is CASSLIPRTSGDQETQYF. In nucleotides, the CDR3 is TGTGCCAGCAGTTTAATTCCCCGGACTAGCGGGGACCAAGAGACCCAGTACTTC.

V usage is TRBV9 and J usage is TRBJ2-6; D ambiguous. The V end lost 3 bases, the J end lost 2 bases, and 6 bases lay between the germline ends. The germline CDR1 and CDR2 sequences are SGDLS and YYNGEE. CDR3 size: 14 residues. This CDR3 is CASSDLTGANVLTF. For the CDR3, the DNA is TGTGCCAGCAGCGACCTGACTGGGGCCAACGTCCTGACTTTC.